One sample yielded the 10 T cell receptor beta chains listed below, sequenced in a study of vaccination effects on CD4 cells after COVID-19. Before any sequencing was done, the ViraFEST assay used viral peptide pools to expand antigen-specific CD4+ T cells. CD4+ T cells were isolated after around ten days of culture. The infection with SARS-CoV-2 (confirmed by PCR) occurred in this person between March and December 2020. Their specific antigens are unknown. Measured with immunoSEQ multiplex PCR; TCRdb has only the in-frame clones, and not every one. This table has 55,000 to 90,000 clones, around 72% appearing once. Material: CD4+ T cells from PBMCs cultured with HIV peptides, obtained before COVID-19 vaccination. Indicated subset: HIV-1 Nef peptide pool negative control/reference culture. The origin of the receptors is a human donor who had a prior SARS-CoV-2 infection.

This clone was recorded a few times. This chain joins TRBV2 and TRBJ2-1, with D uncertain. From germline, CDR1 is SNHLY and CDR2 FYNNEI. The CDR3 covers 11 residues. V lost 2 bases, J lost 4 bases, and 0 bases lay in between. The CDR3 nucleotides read TGTGCCAGCAGTGAATACAATGAGCAGTTCTTC. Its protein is CASSEYNEQFF.

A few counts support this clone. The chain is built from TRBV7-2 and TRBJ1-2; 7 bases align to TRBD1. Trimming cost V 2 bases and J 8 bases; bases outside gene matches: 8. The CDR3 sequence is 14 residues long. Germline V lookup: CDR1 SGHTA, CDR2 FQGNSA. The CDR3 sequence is CASSLRAGGVGYTF. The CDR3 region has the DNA TGTGCCAGCAGCTTACGGGCAGGGGGGGTCGGCTACACCTTC.

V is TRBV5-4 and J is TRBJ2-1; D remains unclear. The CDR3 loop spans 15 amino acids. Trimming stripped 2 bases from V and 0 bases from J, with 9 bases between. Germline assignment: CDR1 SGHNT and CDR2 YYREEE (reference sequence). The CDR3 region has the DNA TGTGCCAGCAGCTTAGAAGTAAGCTCCTACAATGAGCAGTTCTTC. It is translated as CASSLEVSSYNEQFF.

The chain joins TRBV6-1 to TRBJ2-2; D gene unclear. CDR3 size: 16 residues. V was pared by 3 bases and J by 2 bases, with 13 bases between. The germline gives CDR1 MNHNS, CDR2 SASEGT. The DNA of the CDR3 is TGTGCCAGCAGTGATAGCTGGGTATCCAACACCGGGGAGCTGTTTTTT. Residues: CASSDSWVSNTGELFF.

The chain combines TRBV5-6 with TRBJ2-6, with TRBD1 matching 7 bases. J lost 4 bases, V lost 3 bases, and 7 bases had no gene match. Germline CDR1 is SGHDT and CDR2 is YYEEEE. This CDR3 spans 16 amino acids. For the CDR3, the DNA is TGTGCCAGCAGCTCGCCAGGGACAGCCGGGGCCAACGTCCTGACTTTC. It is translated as CASSSPGTAGANVLTF.

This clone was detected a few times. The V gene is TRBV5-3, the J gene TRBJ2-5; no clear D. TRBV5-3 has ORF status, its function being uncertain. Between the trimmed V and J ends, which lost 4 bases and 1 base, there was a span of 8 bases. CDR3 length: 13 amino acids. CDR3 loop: CARSGILQETQYF. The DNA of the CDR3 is TGTGCCAGAAGCGGGATCCTCCAAGAGACCCAGTACTTC.

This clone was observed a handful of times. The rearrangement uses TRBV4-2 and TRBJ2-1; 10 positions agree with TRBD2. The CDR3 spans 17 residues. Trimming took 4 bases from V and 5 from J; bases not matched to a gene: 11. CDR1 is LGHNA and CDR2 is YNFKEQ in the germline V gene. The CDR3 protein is CASSPAFTSGNNNEQFF. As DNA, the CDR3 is TGTGCCAGCAGCCCTGCTTTCACTAGCGGGAATAACAATGAGCAGTTCTTC.

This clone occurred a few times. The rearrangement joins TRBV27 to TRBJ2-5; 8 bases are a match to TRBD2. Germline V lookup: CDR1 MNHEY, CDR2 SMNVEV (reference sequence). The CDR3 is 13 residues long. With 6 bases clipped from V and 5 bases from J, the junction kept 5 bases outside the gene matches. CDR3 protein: CASRWGGGETQYF. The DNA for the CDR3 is TGTGCCAGCAGGTGGGGCGGGGGGGAGACCCAGTACTTC.

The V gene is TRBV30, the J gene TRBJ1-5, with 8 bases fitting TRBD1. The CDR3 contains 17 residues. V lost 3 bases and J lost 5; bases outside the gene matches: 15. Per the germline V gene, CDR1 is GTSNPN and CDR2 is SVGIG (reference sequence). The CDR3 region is CAWSARQGNGGDQPQHF. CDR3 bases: TGTGCCTGGAGCGCAAGACAGGGGAATGGGGGCGATCAGCCCCAGCATTTT. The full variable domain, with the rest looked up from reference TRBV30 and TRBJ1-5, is SQTIHQWPATLVQPVGSPLSLECTVEGTSNPNLYWYRQAAGRGLQLLFYSVGIGQISSEVPQNLSASRPQDRQFILSSKKLLLSDSGFYLCAWSARQGNGGDQPQHFGDGTRLSIL.

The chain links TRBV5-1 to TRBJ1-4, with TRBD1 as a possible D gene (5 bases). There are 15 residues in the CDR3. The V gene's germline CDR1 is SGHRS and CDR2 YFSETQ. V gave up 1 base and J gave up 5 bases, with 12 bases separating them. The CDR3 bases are TGCGCCAGCAGCTTGTCGGGACGAGAGAATGAAAAACTGTTTTTT. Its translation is CASSLSGRENEKLFF.